The present TCR beta chain was sequenced within a study of CD8+ T cells in alopecia areata. Sequencing used cDNA as its template, made by extracting RNA and reverse transcribing it. Using immunoSEQ multiplex PCR, the repertoire was profiled, and TCRdb retains in-frame clones only, with some absent. Here the sample spans around 120,000 clones, about two fifths being singletons. Alopecia areata patients provided lesional scalp punch biopsies and peripheral blood. V gave up 4 bases and J gave up 9 bases, with 16 bases separating them. The germline gives CDR1 SNHLY, CDR2 FYNNEI. There are 14 residues in the CDR3.

This TCR was sampled from a human donor with alopecia areata. J is TRBJ2-1 and V is TRBV2; no firm D call. Material for sequencing was CD4+ T cells sorted from blood. This CDR3 reads CASSGTYLVAEQFF. The CDR3 DNA sequence: TGTGCCAGCAGTGGTACTTATCTAGTTGCTGAGCAGTTCTTC.